The entry below describes one TCR beta chain. The target antigen is unknown. This sample was taken from a study of T-cell reconstitution after alpha-beta-depleted transplantation in children. CDR1 is MDHEN and CDR2 is SYDVKM in the germline V gene. Trimming cost V 4 bases and J 4 bases, with 5 bases left between them. The CDR3 has 12 amino acids. Molecular barcoding with unique molecular identifiers was used for the TCRbeta library. TCRdb reprocessed the PCR reads via MiXCR and lists one record per CDR3 protein. Among 130,000 or so distinct CDR3 sequences listed, 8.5% to 10% were seen once. General study findings and limits: Where alpha-beta T cells came from about two months after transplant was reportedly several hundred expanded graft clones.

Sample: PBMCs, mostly from graft donor cells, taken 180 days after TCRalphabeta/CD19-depleted stem cell transplant. The TCR sequence derives from a girl under three years old who had a stem cell transplant for combined immunodeficiency, so the T cells may come from the graft donor. The chain joins TRBV28 to TRBJ2-1; D unclear. DNA of the CDR3: TGTGCCAGCAGTTCTATTTACAATGAGCAGTTCTTC. Its protein product is CASSSIYNEQFF.